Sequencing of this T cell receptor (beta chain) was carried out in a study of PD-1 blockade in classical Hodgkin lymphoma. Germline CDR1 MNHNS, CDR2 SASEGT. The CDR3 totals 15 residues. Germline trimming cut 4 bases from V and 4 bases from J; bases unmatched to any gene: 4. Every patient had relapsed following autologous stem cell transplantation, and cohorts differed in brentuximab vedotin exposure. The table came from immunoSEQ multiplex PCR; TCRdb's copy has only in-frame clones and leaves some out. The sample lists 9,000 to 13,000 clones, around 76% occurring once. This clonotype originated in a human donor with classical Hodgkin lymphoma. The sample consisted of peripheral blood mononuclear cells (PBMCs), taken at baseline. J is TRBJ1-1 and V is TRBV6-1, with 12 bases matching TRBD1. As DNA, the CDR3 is TGTGCCAGCAGTGCCCGGGACAGGGGGCTCACTGAAGCTTTCTTT. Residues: CASSARDRGLTEAFF.